These T cell receptor beta chains were read from a single sample in a study of blood T cell repertoires in COVID-19. Profiled with immunoSEQ multiplex PCR; TCRdb holds only in-frame clones, not every one. The repertoire has about 210,000 clones, approximately 78% of them found once; the top ten carry approximately 12%. The sample was peripheral blood. The receptors originated from a woman between 40 and 50 years old with acute or convalescent COVID-19. CDR3s include the opening cysteine and the closing phenylalanine or tryptophan. The D gene is left open where the match is weak. Clone size is shown for a subset of rows, as once, few, many or a class of expanded clone.

TRBJ2-7	TRBD1	TRBV2	.	TGTGCCAGCAGTGGGAGAGGGACAGGAGGATCCTACGAGCAGTACTTC	CASSGRGTGGSYEQYF
TRBJ2-5	.	TRBV5-1	once	TGCGCCAGCAGCTTGGTCCCCCGAGAGACCCAGTACTTC	CASSLVPRETQYF
TRBJ2-6	TRBD1	TRBV7-3	.	TGTGCCAGCAGCATAGACGGGACAGGGGGCATTTCTGGGGCCAACGTCCTGACTTTC	CASSIDGTGGISGANVLTF
TRBJ1-1	.	TRBV19	.	TGTGCCAGTACCTCCAGGGTATTTGCCACTGAAGCTTTCTTT	CASTSRVFATEAFF
TRBJ2-7	TRBD2	TRBV18	.	TGTGCCAGCTCACCAAGCGGGGCCTCCTACGAGCAGTACTTC	CASSPSGASYEQYF
TRBJ1-6	.	TRBV6-1	.	TGTGCCAGCAGTGGCGCAGGGGTTTACTCCTATAATTCACCCCTCCACTTT	CASSGAGVYSYNSPLHF
TRBJ2-7	TRBD1	TRBV27	.	TGTGCCAGCAGTGGGACAGGGGGCCTCTACGAGCAGTACTTC	CASSGTGGLYEQYF
TRBJ1-2	TRBD1	TRBV28	.	TGTGCCAGCAGTTCCCCGGGACAGGTTAAACGTGGGGGCTACACCTTC	CASSSPGQVKRGGYTF
TRBJ2-3	TRBD2	TRBV13	once	TGTGCCAGCAGCTATAGCGGGGGGGCGCCCCGAAAGGAGCAGTATTTT	CASSYSGGAPRKEQYF
TRBJ2-6	.	TRBV7-3	.	TGTGCCAGCGGCCCTTCTGGGGCCAACGTCCTGACTTTC	CASGPSGANVLTF
TRBJ1-1	.	TRBV12-5	.	TGTGCTAGTGATACCCTCTCCCATCTAGGAGATACTGAAGCTTTCTTT	CASDTLSHLGDTEAFF
TRBJ1-2	.	TRBV5-6	.	TGTGCCAGCAGCTTGGTAGGAGGGCAGGGCTTTTATGGCTACACCTTC	CASSLVGGQGFYGYTF
TRBJ2-2	TRBD1	TRBV6-5	.	TGTGCCAGCAGTTTGGCAGGGGGCGGGAACACCGGGGAGCTGTTTTTT	CASSLAGGGNTGELFF